The 20 T cell receptor beta chains below come from one sample, sequenced in a study of metastatic and nonmetastatic thyroid tumors. All patients reached thyroid surgery having received no treatment beforehand. TCRdb redid the clone calls on the PCR reads using MiXCR. The profile shows approximately 16,000 clones, approximately 30% of them singletons. The sequencing sample was made of tumor tissue. The source of these receptors is a male donor with papillary thyroid cancer or a benign thyroid nodule (not recorded which). Some clones in this sample may be carry-over from other donors' samples.

The chain is built from TRBV5-1 and TRBJ2-7; 11 bases are shared with TRBD2. CDR1 SGHRS and CDR2 YFSETQ come from the germline V gene. The trim removed 1 base at V and 3 bases at J, leaving 3 bases unmatched. The CDR3 runs 15 residues. The CDR3 DNA follows: TGCGCCAGCAGCTTGACGGGACTAGCGGTCTACGAGCAGTACTTC. Its translation is CASSLTGLAVYEQYF.

This clone was seen at least ten times. This sequence joins TRBV5-1 and TRBJ1-1; D may be TRBD1 (5 bases). The germline V gene encodes CDR1 SGHRS and CDR2 YFSETQ. Between the trimmed V and J ends, which lost 1 base and 1 base, there was a span of 11 bases. This CDR3 region has 15 residues. The CDR3 loop reads CASSLRSGGNTEAFF. In DNA form, the CDR3 reads TGCGCCAGCAGCTTGAGGTCGGGGGGGAACACTGAAGCTTTCTTT. Complete variable domain (other parts from reference TRBV5-1 and TRBJ1-1): KAGVTQTPRYLIKTRGQQVTLSCSPISGHRSVSWYQQTPGQGLQFLFEYFSETQRNKGNFPGRFSGRQFSNSRSEMNVSTLELGDSALYLCASSLRSGGNTEAFFGQGTRLTVV.

Comments on this clone: A much bigger clone sits one base away, suggesting this may be a read error. The CDR3 nucleotides read TGTGCCAGCAGTGAACGGGCGGGAGCGGTTCTAGCCACAGATACGCAGTATTTT. It specifies CASSERAGAVLATDTQYF. The chain couples TRBV2 to TRBJ2-3, with 7 bases aligning to TRBD2. The CDR3 spans 18 residues. The germline V gene encodes CDR1 SNHLY and CDR2 FYNNEI. V gave up 2 bases and J gave up 2 bases; unmatched junction bases: 13. Drawing the rest from reference TRBV2 and TRBJ2-3, the complete variable domain is EPEVTQTPSHQVTQMGQEVILRCVPISNHLYFYWYRQILGQKVEFLVSFYNNEISEKSEIFDDQFSVERPDGSNFTLKIRSTKLEDSAMYFCASSERAGAVLATDTQYFGPGTRLTVL.

This clone was detected ten times or more. A much larger clone lies one base from this, so it may be a read error. This specimen includes other DNA sequences encoding the same CDR3. The chain joins TRBV9 to TRBJ1-1; D uncertain. This CDR3 contains 13 residues. The germline gives CDR1 SGDLS, CDR2 YYNGEE. V dropped 0 bases and J dropped 9 bases, with 12 bases sitting between them. In DNA form, the CDR3 reads TGTGCCAGCAGCGTAGTGTCGGGGAGTAAAGCTTTCTTT. This codes for CASSVVSGSKAFF.

This clone was seen repeatedly, ten times or more. The chain recombines TRBV11-1 with TRBJ1-3; D call uncertain. Germline V gives CDR1 SGHAT, CDR2 FQDESV (reference sequence). This CDR3 region has 17 residues. V lost 0 bases and J lost 0, with 12 bases in between. The CDR3 sequence: CASSLALGTASGNTIYF. The CDR3, as DNA: TGTGCCAGCAGCTTAGCCCTCGGCACAGCCTCTGGAAACACCATATATTTT.

This clone was recorded many times. The chain uses TRBV6-1 and TRBJ1-1, with 9 bases matching TRBD1. After removal of 6 bases from V and 10 bases from J, the junction contained 9 bases not matched to a gene. CDR1 and CDR2 (germline): MNHNS, SASEGT. The CDR3 consists of 13 residues. CDR3 in DNA: TGTGCCAGCAGAGATACAGGGGGCTGGGGAGCTTTCTTT. Residues: CASRDTGGWGAFF.

The chain is built from TRBV9 and TRBJ2-3; a possible D gene is TRBD1 (5 bases). Germline assignment: CDR1 SGDLS and CDR2 YYNGEE. The germline V and J ends were trimmed by 0 bases and 15 bases, with 14 bases remaining between them. CDR3 length: 12 residues. The CDR3 spells CASSVATDTRYF. DNA of the CDR3: TGTGCCAGCAGCGTAGCGACAGATACGCGCTATTTT.

V gene TRBV18 combines with J gene TRBJ2-7; 12 bases align to TRBD2. The junction had 16 bases not matched to a gene; V was cut back by 4 bases and J by 3 bases. The CDR3 is made up of 19 amino acids. Germline V gives CDR1 KGHSH, CDR2 LQKENI. The chain's CDR3 is CASSLKGGSVLAGGYEQYF. The CDR3 DNA follows: TGTGCCAGCTCACTCAAAGGGGGGTCGGTACTAGCGGGAGGCTACGAGCAGTACTTC.

The chain couples TRBV12-3 or TRBV12-4 to TRBJ2-7; 7 bases fit TRBD2. Germline trimming cut 5 bases from V and 1 base from J; bases unmatched to any gene: 8. The CDR3 covers 15 residues. The CDR3 sequence is CASSPRSSGSYEQYF. CDR3 DNA sequence: TGTGCCAGCAGTCCCCGGTCTAGCGGATCCTACGAGCAGTACTTC.

There are a few counts of this clone. V and J are TRBV6-5 and TRBJ1-1; the D is unclear. From germline, CDR1 is MNHEY and CDR2 SVGAGI. The CDR3 length is 13 residues. The ends were cut back, 4 bases at V and 2 bases at J, with 8 bases in the middle. The CDR3 coding sequence is TGTGCCAGCAGTTTCGACGGTAACACTGAAGCTTTCTTT. Translation: CASSFDGNTEAFF.

V usage is TRBV3-1 and J usage is TRBJ1-2; D unclear. The CDR3 runs 17 residues. Germline V gene lookup returns CDR1 LGHDT and CDR2 YNNKEL (reference sequence). Trimming left V 7 bases short and J 4 bases short, with 25 bases between. CDR3 amino acids: CASTLLAAGGGGYGYTF. CDR3 nucleotide sequence: TGTGCCAGCACCCTTCTGGCGGCAGGCGGAGGAGGCTATGGCTACACCTTC.

This clone was seen repeatedly, ten times or more. V usage is TRBV27 and J usage is TRBJ2-7; tentatively, D is TRBD1 or TRBD2 (5 bases each). The CDR3 spans 13 residues. The V gene lost 2 bases and the J gene lost 4 bases, with 9 bases spanning the gap. Germline V gene sequence: CDR1 MNHEY, CDR2 SMNVEV (reference sequence). CDR3 in amino acids: CASSLVGGYEQYF. The CDR3 bases are TGTGCCAGCAGTTTAGTTGGGGGTTACGAGCAGTACTTC.

This clone was detected only once. The chain uses TRBV9 and TRBJ2-7; no clear D. The CDR3 contains 14 residues. Germline-derived CDR1 and CDR2 are SGDLS and YYNGEE. V gave up 4 bases and J gave up 2 bases, with 13 bases separating them. The CDR3 region has the DNA TGTGCCAGCAGCACCTCGGACCAGACCTACGAGCAGTACTTC. Translated: CASSTSDQTYEQYF. Combining the CDR3 with reference TRBV9 and TRBJ2-7 gives the whole variable domain DSGVTQTPKHLITATGQRVTLRCSPRSGDLSVYWYQQSLDQGLQFLIQYYNGEERAKGNILERFSAQQFPDLHSELNLSSLELGDSALYFCASSTSDQTYEQYFGPGTRLTVT.

In its sample, this clone is medium-sized. The chain uses TRBV3-1 and TRBJ1-1; maybe TRBD1 (6 bases). The germline V gene has CDR1 LGHDT and CDR2 YNNKEL (reference sequence). The CDR3 consists of 14 residues. Between the trimmed V and J ends, which lost 0 bases and 1 base, there was a span of 6 bases. In DNA form, the CDR3 reads TGTGCCAGCAGCCAAGAGACAGGGAACACTGAAGCTTTCTTT. This translates into CASSQETGNTEAFF. The full variable domain, completed using reference TRBV3-1 and TRBJ1-1, is DTAVSQTPKYLVTQMGNDKSIKCEQNLGHDTMYWYKQDSKKFLKIMFSYNNKELIINETVPNRFSPKSPDKAHLNLHINSLELGDSAVYFCASSQETGNTEAFFGQGTRLTVV.

V and J are TRBV5-6 and TRBJ1-4; the D is unclear. The CDR3 runs 13 residues. Germline V gives CDR1 SGHDT, CDR2 YYEEEE. V shed 4 bases and J shed 5 bases, with 9 bases lying between them. This CDR3 is CASSVVLNEKLFF. DNA for the CDR3: TGTGCCAGCAGCGTCGTCCTGAATGAAAAACTGTTTTTT.

This chain joins TRBV18 and TRBJ1-3; D gene uncertain. V was clipped by 4 bases and J by 4 bases, with 5 bases between them. The CDR3 runs to 12 residues. Germline CDR1 KGHSH, CDR2 LQKENI. The CDR3 loop is CASSLQGNTIYF. The CDR3 nucleotides are TGTGCCAGCTCACTACAGGGAAACACCATATATTTT.

The chain uses TRBV9 and TRBJ2-7, with 8 bases fitting TRBD2. The junction had 10 bases not matched to a gene; V was cut back by 3 bases and J by 11 bases. CDR1 and CDR2 (germline): SGDLS, YYNGEE. The length of the CDR3 is 13 residues. DNA of the CDR3: TGTGCCAGCAGCGCCTGGACTAGCTGGAGAGAGTACTTC. It is translated as CASSAWTSWREYF.

This clone was observed a few times. V and J are TRBV28 and TRBJ2-7, with D unresolved. The germline V gene has CDR1 MDHEN and CDR2 SYDVKM. The CDR3 runs to 11 residues. Trimming took 5 bases from V and 7 from J, leaving 9 bases between them. The CDR3 protein is CASSRAMEQYF. The CDR3 coding sequence is TGTGCCAGCAGTAGGGCTATGGAGCAGTACTTC. Using reference TRBV28 and TRBJ2-7 for the parts outside the CDR3, the full variable domain is DVKVTQSSRYLVKRTGEKVFLECVQDMDHENMFWYRQDPGLGLRLIYFSYDVKMKEKGDIPEGYSVSREKKERFSLILESASTNQTSMYLCASSRAMEQYFGPGTRLTVT.

The V gene is TRBV12-3 or TRBV12-4, the J gene TRBJ1-6; D call uncertain. The ends were cut back, 3 bases at V and 7 bases at J, with 4 bases in the middle. The CDR3 has 12 amino acids. This chain's CDR3 is CASSFQNSPLHF. CDR3 in DNA: TGTGCCAGCAGTTTTCAGAATTCACCCCTCCACTTT.

In this sample, this clone turned up many times. CDR3 in amino acids: CAWSGDRVGTEAFF. The CDR3 DNA is TGTGCCTGGAGTGGGGACAGGGTGGGCACTGAAGCTTTCTTT. J is TRBJ1-1 and V is TRBV30, with 9 bases aligning to TRBD1. J was trimmed by 4 bases and V by 1 base; bases with no gene match: 4. The CDR3 runs 14 residues. Germline V gene sequence: CDR1 GTSNPN, CDR2 SVGIG (reference sequence).